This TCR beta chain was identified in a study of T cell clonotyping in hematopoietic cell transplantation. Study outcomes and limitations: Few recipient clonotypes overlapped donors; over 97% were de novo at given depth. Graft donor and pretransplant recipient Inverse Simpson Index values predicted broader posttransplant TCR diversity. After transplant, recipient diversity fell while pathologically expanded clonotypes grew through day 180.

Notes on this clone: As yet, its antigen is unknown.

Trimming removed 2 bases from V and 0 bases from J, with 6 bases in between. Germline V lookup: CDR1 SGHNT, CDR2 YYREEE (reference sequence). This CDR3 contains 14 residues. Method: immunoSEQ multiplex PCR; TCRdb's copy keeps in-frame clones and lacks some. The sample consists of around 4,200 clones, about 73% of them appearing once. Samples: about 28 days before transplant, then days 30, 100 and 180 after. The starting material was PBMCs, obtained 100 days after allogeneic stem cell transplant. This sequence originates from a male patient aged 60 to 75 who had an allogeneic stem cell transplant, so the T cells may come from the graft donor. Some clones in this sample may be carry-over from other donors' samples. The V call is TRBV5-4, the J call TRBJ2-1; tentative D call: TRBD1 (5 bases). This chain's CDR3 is CASSLRGSYNEQFF. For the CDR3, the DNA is TGTGCCAGCAGCTTAAGGGGCTCCTACAATGAGCAGTTCTTC.